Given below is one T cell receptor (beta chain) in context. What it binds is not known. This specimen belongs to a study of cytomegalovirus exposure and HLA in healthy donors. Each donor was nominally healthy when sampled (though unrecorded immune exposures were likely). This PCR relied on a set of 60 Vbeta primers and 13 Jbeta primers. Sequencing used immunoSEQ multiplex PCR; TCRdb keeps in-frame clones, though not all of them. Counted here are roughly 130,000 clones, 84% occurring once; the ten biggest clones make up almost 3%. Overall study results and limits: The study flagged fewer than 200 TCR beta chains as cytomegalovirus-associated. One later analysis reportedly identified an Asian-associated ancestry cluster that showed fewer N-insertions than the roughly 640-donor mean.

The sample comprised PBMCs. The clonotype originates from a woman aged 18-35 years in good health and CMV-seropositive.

The CDR3 loop is CASRAIEGEQFF. The CDR3 bases are TGTGCCAGCAGGGCTATAGAGGGTGAGCAGTTCTTC. The V and J genes are TRBV5-6 and TRBJ2-1, with a tentative D call TRBD2 (5 bases). The CDR3 totals 12 residues. CDR1 and CDR2 (germline): SGHDT, YYEEEE. Trimming removed 5 bases from V and 9 bases from J, with 12 bases in between.